Shown below are 20 T cell receptor beta chains from a single sample sequenced in a study of cytomegalovirus exposure and HLA in healthy donors. With 60 Vbeta and 13 Jbeta primers, the PCR was carried out. Assay used: immunoSEQ multiplex PCR; TCRdb lists only in-frame clones, some missing. This repertoire comprises 150,000 to 200,000 clones; its ten largest clones make up about 6.5%. Sequenced: PBMCs. Receptors were obtained from a man aged 25-45 years in good health and CMV-seronegative.

The chain joins TRBV19 to TRBJ1-2; no definite D call. Germline V gives CDR1 LNHDA, CDR2 SQIVND (reference sequence). The CDR3 is made up of 16 amino acids. Trimming shortened V by 8 bases and J by 4 bases, and 23 bases separated the two germline ends. The CDR3 DNA reads as TGTGCCAGTCACCGACCGGGAGAGCAAAGGACCTATGGCTACACCTTC. Translation gives CASHRPGEQRTYGYTF.

The chain recombines TRBV2 with TRBJ2-5; 7 bases fit TRBD2. Unmatched junction bases numbered 10, after V lost 4 bases and J lost 2 bases. The CDR3 sequence is 16 residues long. The germline gives CDR1 SNHLY, CDR2 FYNNEI. CDR3 nucleotide sequence: TGTGCCAGCAGTGGAAGACTAGCTGCCGTACAAGAGACCCAGTACTTC. Translated, it gives CASSGRLAAVQETQYF.

This chain joins TRBV6-1 and TRBJ1-2; no firm D call. Between the trimmed V and J ends, which lost 2 bases and 4 bases, there was a span of 17 bases. Germline loops: CDR1 MNHNS, CDR2 SASEGT. The CDR3 has 16 amino acids. The CDR3 protein is CASSEMWPPAGYGYTF. For the CDR3, the DNA is TGTGCCAGCAGTGAAATGTGGCCCCCCGCGGGCTATGGCTACACCTTC.

The J gene is TRBJ1-5, the V gene TRBV7-2, with 9 bases fitting TRBD1. V lost 1 base, J lost 6 bases, and 13 bases stayed unmatched. This CDR3 region has 18 residues. Looked up from germline, CDR1 is SGHTA and CDR2 is FQGNSA. The CDR3 DNA reads TGTGCCAGCAGCTTAGGACCGGGACAGGGTTGGCGAACTCAGCCCCAGCATTTT. Amino acid sequence: CASSLGPGQGWRTQPQHF.

The chain recombines TRBV28 with TRBJ2-5, with 8 bases lining up with TRBD2. Per germline, CDR1 MDHEN and CDR2 SYDVKM. The trim removed 3 bases at V and 2 bases at J, leaving 5 bases unmatched. The CDR3 covers 15 residues. The CDR3 sequence: CASSFGRAPQETQYF. CDR3 DNA: TGTGCCAGCAGTTTCGGGAGGGCCCCTCAAGAGACCCAGTACTTC.

The chain links TRBV19 to TRBJ2-5; 8 bases agree with TRBD1. The DNA matches TRBJ2-7 better at its end, which makes the J call doubtful. Germline assignment: CDR1 LNHDA and CDR2 SQIVND (reference sequence). The CDR3 spans 15 residues. This CDR3 is CASSIDIGQGGEQYF. In nucleotides, the CDR3 is TGTGCCAGTAGTATAGATATAGGACAGGGAGGCGAGCAGTACTTC.

V usage is TRBV28 and J usage is TRBJ2-7; 7 nucleotides agree with TRBD1. The CDR3 sequence is 14 residues long. In germline, CDR1 is MDHEN, CDR2 SYDVKM. After removal of 7 bases from V and 2 bases from J, the junction contained 8 bases not matched to a gene. The CDR3 loop reads CASTPGGKTYEQYF. The CDR3, as DNA: TGTGCCAGCACTCCAGGGGGTAAGACCTACGAGCAGTACTTC.

CDR3 residues: CASSRADRGYGYTF. Written as DNA, the CDR3 is TGTGCCAGCAGTCGGGCAGACAGGGGGTACGGCTACACCTTC. The chain links TRBV27 to TRBJ1-2, with 9 bases fitting TRBD1. Trimming took 5 bases from V and 8 from J; bases not matched to a gene: 9. Germline CDR1 MNHEY, CDR2 SMNVEV (reference sequence). The CDR3 is made up of 14 amino acids.

The chain uses TRBV6-6 and TRBJ1-1, with 10 nucleotides matching TRBD1. With V trimmed by 4 bases and J by 6 bases, 5 bases remained unmatched. CDR3 size: 14 residues. Germline CDR1 is MNHNY and CDR2 is SVGAGI (reference sequence). This CDR3 reads CASSLGQGVSEAFF. DNA for the CDR3: TGTGCCAGCAGTTTAGGACAGGGGGTCTCTGAAGCTTTCTTT.

This chain connects TRBV27 to TRBJ1-1, with 7 bases lining up with TRBD1. This CDR3 contains 14 residues. Trimming removed 8 bases from V and 3 bases from J; junction bases left unmatched: 9. The germline V gene has CDR1 MNHEY and CDR2 SMNVEV (reference sequence). The CDR3 region is CASAYTRGDTEAFF. In DNA form, the CDR3 reads TGTGCCAGCGCCTACACCAGGGGGGACACTGAAGCTTTCTTT.

The V call is TRBV13, the J call TRBJ1-1, with a weak D call TRBD1 (6 bases). There are 16 residues in the CDR3. Trimming stripped 5 bases from V and 3 bases from J, with 19 bases between. CDR1 is PRHDT, CDR2 FYEKMQ, per germline (reference sequence). Here the CDR3 DNA reads TGTGCCAGCAGCCTGGGTGGACAGACCTTCGACACTGAAGCTTTCTTT. Translation: CASSLGGQTFDTEAFF.

The chain combines TRBV6-5 with TRBJ1-5, with D unresolved. This CDR3 region has 14 residues. Germline V gene data show CDR1 as MNHEY and CDR2 as SVGAGI. V lost 5 bases and J lost 2, with 10 bases in between. CDR3 amino acids: CASSNEAGNQPQHF. The DNA for the CDR3 is TGTGCCAGCAGTAACGAGGCTGGCAATCAGCCCCAGCATTTT.

This chain uses TRBV10-3 with TRBJ2-1, with 8 bases lining up with TRBD1. Germline V gives CDR1 ENHRY, CDR2 SYGVKD. V trimming: 10 bases; J trimming: 8 bases; junction bases outside the gene matches: 13. The CDR3 is 14 residues long. The CDR3 DNA sequence: TGTGCCACCCGGGACAGGCAAGTAGAGGATGAGCAGTTCTTC. This gives the protein CATRDRQVEDEQFF.

The V call is TRBV4-1, the J call TRBJ2-3; TRBD2 aligns across 14 bases. Losses at the gene ends were 3 bases for V and 5 bases for J; bases not matched to a gene: 7. This CDR3 has 17 residues. CDR1 MGHRA and CDR2 YSYEKL come from the germline V gene. CDR3 residues: CASSHPRTSGGIDTQYF. The CDR3 DNA reads TGCGCCAGCAGCCACCCGAGGACTAGCGGGGGGATAGATACGCAGTATTTT.

The chain links TRBV6-1 to TRBJ1-5; 7 bases align to TRBD1. Germline V gene data show CDR1 as MNHNS and CDR2 as SASEGT. Germline trimming cut 3 bases from V and 4 bases from J; bases unmatched to any gene: 3. The CDR3 is 14 residues long. CDR3 DNA sequence: TGTGCCAGCAGTGACGGGACAGCTAATCAGCCCCAGCATTTT. Translation gives CASSDGTANQPQHF.

This chain connects TRBV19 to TRBJ1-4; D is unresolved. The CDR3 runs to 14 residues. Per germline, CDR1 LNHDA and CDR2 SQIVND (reference sequence). V was trimmed by 6 bases and J by 0 bases, leaving 8 bases between them. The CDR3 here is CASRQVATNEKLFF. The CDR3 coding sequence is TGTGCCAGTAGACAAGTCGCAACTAATGAAAAACTGTTTTTT. The full variable domain, completed using reference TRBV19 and TRBJ1-4, is DGGITQSPKYLFRKEGQNVTLSCEQNLNHDAMYWYRQDPGQGLRLIYYSQIVNDFQKGDIAEGYSVSREKKESFPLTVTSAQKNPTAFYLCASRQVATNEKLFFGSGTQLSVL.

The rearrangement uses TRBV11-2 and TRBJ1-1; the match to TRBD1 covers 7 bases. The V and J ends lost 7 bases and 6 bases, in that order; junction bases with no gene match: 8. CDR1 is SGHAT, CDR2 FQNNGV, per germline. This CDR3 has 13 residues. CDR3 nucleotide sequence: TGTGCCAGCACCAGGGGGGCGCAGGCTGAAGCTTTCTTT. Amino acid sequence: CASTRGAQAEAFF.

The chain is built from TRBV2 and TRBJ1-4; D possibly corresponds to TRBD1 (6 bases). CDR1 and CDR2 (germline): SNHLY, FYNNEI. Trimming shortened V by 9 bases and J by 5 bases, and 13 bases separated the two germline ends. The CDR3 spans 13 residues. The CDR3 DNA reads TGTGCCAGTAATTTACAGGGAAATGAAAAACTGTTTTTT. This codes for CASNLQGNEKLFF.

The chain is built from TRBV4-3 and TRBJ2-3; tentatively, D is TRBD1 (6 bases). The CDR3 length is 16 residues. The germline V and J ends were trimmed by 0 bases and 3 bases, with 13 bases remaining between them. Germline-derived CDR1 and CDR2 are LGHNA and YSLEER. CDR3: CASSQDQGLRTDTQYF. The CDR3 DNA is TGCGCCAGCAGCCAAGATCAGGGGTTACGGACAGATACGCAGTATTTT.

The V call is TRBV28, the J call TRBJ2-1; 8 positions match TRBD2. The CDR3 consists of 16 residues. Germline CDR1 MDHEN, CDR2 SYDVKM. J was trimmed by 5 bases and V by 4 bases; bases with no gene match: 10. The CDR3 is CASSSGSSGRHNEQFF. The CDR3 DNA reads TGTGCCAGCAGTTCCGGGTCTAGCGGGCGCCACAATGAGCAGTTCTTC.